This T cell receptor (beta chain) emerged from a study of T-cell memory formation after mild COVID-19. TCRdb fed the 5' RACE reads into MiXCR, producing one record per CDR3 protein. The data contain approximately 150,000 distinct CDR3 sequences, around 15% of them singletons. Trimming cost V 0 bases and J 2 bases, with 7 bases left between them. This CDR3 has 14 amino acids. Per germline, CDR1 SGHNT and CDR2 YYREEE (reference sequence). V usage is TRBV5-4 and J usage is TRBJ2-3; D remains ambiguous. Source material: PBMCs or a T cell subset sorted from them (not recorded which). This clonotype was sampled from an adult woman who had mild COVID-19 (a few samples of this study predate the infection). Cell type and time point are not known. CDR3 amino acids: CASSLVGNTDTQYF. The DNA of the CDR3 is TGTGCCAGCAGCTTGGTGGGGAACACAGATACGCAGTATTTT. Variable domain in full (rest from reference TRBV5-4 and TRBJ2-3): ETGVTQSPTHLIKTRGQQVTLRCSSQSGHNTVSWYQQALGQGPQFIFQYYREEENGRGNFPPRFSGLQFPNYSSELNVNALELDDSALYLCASSLVGNTDTQYFGPGTRLTVL.